This TCR beta chain was recovered during a study of cytomegalovirus exposure and HLA in healthy donors. Study outcomes and limitations: Usually a TCR sequence was rare, but some public TCRs were found in many donors. Roughly uniform sequencing depth across donors was assumed, possibly incorrectly. The study had only CMV serostatus as immune exposure information. About 150 TCR beta chains were listed as cytomegalovirus-associated.

Germline CDR1 SQVTM, CDR2 ANQGSEA. Unmatched junction bases numbered 6, after V lost 4 bases and J lost 8 bases. The CDR3 length is 12 residues. Worth noting for this clone: Its antigen is not known.

With 60 Vbeta and 13 Jbeta primers, the PCR was carried out. Repertoires were generated with immunoSEQ multiplex PCR, while TCRdb's copy carries only in-frame clones and drops some. The table records roughly 74,000 clones, under 80% of them present only once. The TCR sequence derives from a man aged 35-49 years in good health and CMV-seronegative. This chain connects TRBV29-1 to TRBJ1-2; 8 bases fit TRBD1. Sequenced: PBMCs. The CDR3 region has the DNA TGCAGCGTTGCGACAGGGGAAGGCGGCTACACCTTC. This encodes CSVATGEGGYTF.